These T cell receptor beta chains were read from a single sample in a study of T cell changes during pregnancy in multiple sclerosis. The repertoire was sequenced with immunoSEQ multiplex PCR; TCRdb's copy has only in-frame clones and lacks some. The repertoire has some 70,000 clones, about 91% of them found once; the top ten carry roughly 5%. The sample consisted of CD8+ T cells from peripheral blood mononuclear cells, taken before pregnancy. Source of these receptors: a female donor with multiple sclerosis, enrolled in a pregnancy study. The CDR3 runs from the conserved cysteine through the conserved F or W. Fields, in order: CDR3 length, V gene, J gene, D gene, clone size, CDR3 DNA, CDR3 protein. The D gene is left open where the match is weak. Rows give clone size only sometimes, using once, few, many, or a class for an expanded clone.

len: 16
v_gene: TRBV14
j_gene: TRBJ2-7
d_gene: NA
abundance: NA
CDR3nt: TGTGCCAGCAGCCAAGGACCGGAGGGAATCCCCTACGAGCAGTACTTC
CDR3aa: CASSQGPEGIPYEQYF

len: 14
v_gene: TRBV9
j_gene: TRBJ2-1
d_gene: TRBD2
abundance: NA
CDR3nt: TGTGCCAGCAGCGTAAGCGGGGGTTGGAATGAGCAGTTCTTC
CDR3aa: CASSVSGGWNEQFF

len: 14
v_gene: TRBV2
j_gene: TRBJ2-3
d_gene: TRBD2
abundance: once
CDR3nt: TGTGCCAGCACAACGGGGGGGAGCACAGATACGCAGTATTTT
CDR3aa: CASTTGGSTDTQYF

len: 16
v_gene: TRBV9
j_gene: TRBJ2-2
d_gene: TRBD2
abundance: NA
CDR3nt: TGTGCCAGCAGCCCGACTAGCGGGGGGGCCCCCGGGGAGCTGTTTTTT
CDR3aa: CASSPTSGGAPGELFF

len: 15
v_gene: TRBV27
j_gene: TRBJ2-7
d_gene: TRBD2
abundance: NA
CDR3nt: TGTGCCAGCAAGGTAGCGGGGGGGAGCTCCTACGAGCAGTACTTC
CDR3aa: CASKVAGGSSYEQYF

len: 16
v_gene: TRBV19
j_gene: TRBJ2-1
d_gene: TRBD1
abundance: NA
CDR3nt: TGTGCCAGTAGTGCCTCCCAGGGGGTTAGCTACAATGAGCAGTTCTTC
CDR3aa: CASSASQGVSYNEQFF

len: 13
v_gene: TRBV2
j_gene: TRBJ1-5
d_gene: NA
abundance: NA
CDR3nt: TGTGCCAGCACCCCGGGACTTAATCAGCCCCAGCATTTT
CDR3aa: CASTPGLNQPQHF

len: 15
v_gene: TRBV2
j_gene: TRBJ2-7
d_gene: TRBD1
abundance: NA
CDR3nt: TGTGCCAGCAGCCACACATCGGGACAGGTCGACGAGCAGTACTTC
CDR3aa: CASSHTSGQVDEQYF

len: 16
v_gene: TRBV4-1
j_gene: TRBJ2-1
d_gene: TRBD2
abundance: NA
CDR3nt: TGCGCCAGCAGCACGCGGACTAGCGGATTCTACAATGAGCAGTTCTTC
CDR3aa: CASSTRTSGFYNEQFF

len: 14
v_gene: TRBV18
j_gene: TRBJ1-1
d_gene: NA
abundance: NA
CDR3nt: TGTGCCAGCTCACCACCGGACAGGAACACTGAAGCTTTCTTT
CDR3aa: CASSPPDRNTEAFF

len: 14
v_gene: TRBV7-9
j_gene: TRBJ1-1
d_gene: NA
abundance: NA
CDR3nt: TGTGCCAGCAGTGGGAAGGGGCTGAACACTGAAGCTTTCTTT
CDR3aa: CASSGKGLNTEAFF

len: 13
v_gene: TRBV4-1
j_gene: TRBJ2-1
d_gene: NA
abundance: NA
CDR3nt: TGCGCCAGCAGCCAAGTCAGGGTCAATGAGCAGTTCTTC
CDR3aa: CASSQVRVNEQFF

len: 14
v_gene: TRBV25-1
j_gene: TRBJ1-4
d_gene: TRBD1
abundance: few
CDR3nt: TGTGCCAGAAGGAGAGGGACAGGGAATGAAAAACTGTTTTTT
CDR3aa: CARRRGTGNEKLFF

len: 13
v_gene: TRBV19
j_gene: TRBJ2-3
d_gene: NA
abundance: NA
CDR3nt: TGTGCCAGTAGTACCGTTTCTACAGATACGCAGTATTTT
CDR3aa: CASSTVSTDTQYF

len: 16
v_gene: TRBV5-1
j_gene: TRBJ2-1
d_gene: NA
abundance: NA
CDR3nt: TGCGCCAGCAGCTTGGCCCTCGAAGCCCACTACAATGAGCAGTTCTTC
CDR3aa: CASSLALEAHYNEQFF

len: 15
v_gene: TRBV4-1
j_gene: TRBJ1-2
d_gene: TRBD1
abundance: NA
CDR3nt: TGCGCCAGCAGCCATGCCGGGACAGGGAACTATGGCTACACCTTC
CDR3aa: CASSHAGTGNYGYTF

len: 13
v_gene: TRBV9
j_gene: TRBJ1-2
d_gene: TRBD1
abundance: NA
CDR3nt: TGTGCCAGCGGGACAGGGCGGAACTATGGCTACACCTTC
CDR3aa: CASGTGRNYGYTF

len: 14
v_gene: TRBV13
j_gene: TRBJ2-7
d_gene: TRBD1
abundance: few
CDR3nt: TGTGCCAGCAGCCCCGGACAGGGGGCTTACGAGCAGTACTTC
CDR3aa: CASSPGQGAYEQYF

len: 12
v_gene: TRBV6-6
j_gene: TRBJ1-2
d_gene: NA
abundance: NA
CDR3nt: TGTGCCAGCAAGGCCGGAGTCTATGGCTACACCTTC
CDR3aa: CASKAGVYGYTF

len: 12
v_gene: TRBV9
j_gene: TRBJ2-7
d_gene: NA
abundance: NA
CDR3nt: TGTGCCAGCAGCGGTCGGGGCTACGAGCAGTACTTC
CDR3aa: CASSGRGYEQYF

len: 14
v_gene: TRBV13
j_gene: TRBJ1-1
d_gene: NA
abundance: NA
CDR3nt: TGTGCCAGCAGCCCTGGGGCGGCCGCCGGTAGGGCTTTCTTT
CDR3aa: CASSPGAAAGRAFF

len: 16
v_gene: TRBV28
j_gene: TRBJ2-2
d_gene: TRBD1
abundance: NA
CDR3nt: TGTGCCAGCAGTTTACGAGGGGGCTTAGACACCGGGGAGCTGTTTTTT
CDR3aa: CASSLRGGLDTGELFF

len: 15
v_gene: TRBV11-2
j_gene: TRBJ2-3
d_gene: TRBD1
abundance: NA
CDR3nt: TGTGCCAGCAGCCTCGGGACAGGCGCACGCGATACGCAGTATTTT
CDR3aa: CASSLGTGARDTQYF

len: 15
v_gene: TRBV19
j_gene: TRBJ1-1
d_gene: NA
abundance: NA
CDR3nt: TGTGCCAGTAGTATAGCGTCAGGGGCGAACACTGAAGCTTTCTTT
CDR3aa: CASSIASGANTEAFF

len: 15
v_gene: TRBV9
j_gene: TRBJ1-2
d_gene: NA
abundance: NA
CDR3nt: TGTGCCAGCAGCGTAGGCGGAGGGCCTACCTATGGCTACACCTTC
CDR3aa: CASSVGGGPTYGYTF

len: 17
v_gene: TRBV27
j_gene: TRBJ2-6
d_gene: NA
abundance: NA
CDR3nt: TGTGCCAGCAGTTTCACGGGAAGAGCCTCTGGGGCCAACGTCCTGACTTTC
CDR3aa: CASSFTGRASGANVLTF

len: 15
v_gene: TRBV7-9
j_gene: TRBJ2-5
d_gene: NA
abundance: NA
CDR3nt: TGTGCCAGCAGCGAGTGGGAGCCCCCCCAAGAGACCCAGTACTTC
CDR3aa: CASSEWEPPQETQYF